The 19 T cell receptor beta chains presented below share a single source sample, sequenced in a study of blood T cell repertoires in COVID-19. Data came from immunoSEQ multiplex PCR; TCRdb stores just in-frame clones and leaves some out. The sample holds fewer than 120,000 clones, roughly four fifths seen once. The sample was peripheral blood. These receptors originate from a woman aged 55-69 years with acute or convalescent COVID-19.

The rearrangement joins TRBV5-1 to TRBJ1-1; D remains ambiguous. CDR3 length equals 13 residues. The V end lost 0 bases, the J end lost 8 bases, and 11 bases lay between the germline ends. Germline-derived CDR1 and CDR2 are SGHRS and YFSETQ. The CDR3 region has the DNA TGCGCCAGCAGCTTGGCGGGTGGAGGGGAAGCTTTCTTT. It translates to CASSLAGGGEAFF.

The gene calls are TRBV2 and TRBJ2-4; 10 positions agree with TRBD1. CDR1 is SNHLY, CDR2 FYNNEI, per germline. After removal of 7 bases from V and 8 bases from J, the junction contained 5 bases not matched to a gene. This CDR3 spans 13 amino acids. In nucleotides, the CDR3 is TGTGCCAGCACCCGGGACAGGGGTGACATTCAGTACTTC. This translates into CASTRDRGDIQYF.

This clone was observed a handful of times. The chain couples TRBV9 to TRBJ2-2, with a weak D call TRBD2 (5 bases). Germline CDR1 and CDR2: SGDLS and YYNGEE. V was trimmed by 0 bases and J by 4 bases, leaving 22 bases between them. There are 19 residues in the CDR3. The CDR3 DNA reads as TGTGCCAGCAGCGTAGCTCAGTGGTACACGGGGTATTCCACCGGGGAGCTGTTTTTT. Amino acids: CASSVAQWYTGYSTGELFF.

The chain employs TRBV20-1 and TRBJ2-4; D is unresolved. V lost 6 bases and J lost 4, with 7 bases in between. The CDR3 totals 11 residues. Germline values: CDR1 DFQATT, CDR2 SNEGSKA (reference sequence). CDR3: CSARIKNIQYF. The CDR3 region has the DNA TGCAGTGCGAGGATTAAAAACATTCAGTACTTC.

The chain carries TRBV6-5 and TRBJ1-6; no definite D call. CDR1 is MNHEY and CDR2 is SVGAGI in the germline V gene. CDR3 length: 16 residues. Trimming left V 4 bases short and J 9 bases short, with 19 bases between. CDR3 residues: CASSSRGSLPISPLHF. CDR3 DNA: TGTGCCAGCAGTTCCCGCGGGTCACTTCCGATTTCACCCCTCCACTTT.

This chain links TRBV5-1 with TRBJ1-1, with a tentative D call TRBD1 (6 bases). V shed 4 bases and J shed 4 bases, with 14 bases lying between them. Germline V lookup: CDR1 SGHRS, CDR2 YFSETQ. This CDR3 has 14 residues. This chain's CDR3 is CASSETGSGTEAFF. CDR3 nucleotide sequence: TGCGCCAGCAGCGAAACAGGGAGCGGCACTGAAGCTTTCTTT.

The chain has TRBV2 and TRBJ1-6; 9 positions match TRBD1. Germline V gene lookup returns CDR1 SNHLY and CDR2 FYNNEI. This CDR3 region has 14 residues. With V trimmed by 6 bases and J by 5 bases, 2 bases remained unmatched. The CDR3 sequence is CASRRDRDNSPLHF. As DNA, the CDR3 is TGTGCCAGCAGGAGGGACAGGGATAATTCACCCCTCCACTTT.

CDR3 sequence reads: CASSLDGGAFGELFF. In nucleotides, the CDR3 is TGTGCCAGCAGTCTCGACGGGGGGGCTTTCGGGGAGCTGTTTTTT. V and J are TRBV5-4 and TRBJ2-2; 8 bases align to TRBD2. J lost 7 bases, V lost 5 bases, and 10 bases had no gene match. The CDR3 sequence is 15 residues long. The germline CDR1 and CDR2 sequences are SGHNT and YYREEE (reference sequence). Together with reference TRBV5-4 and TRBJ2-2, the CDR3 gives the full variable domain: ETGVTQSPTHLIKTRGQQVTLRCSSQSGHNTVSWYQQALGQGPQFIFQYYREEENGRGNFPPRFSGLQFPNYSSELNVNALELDDSALYLCASSLDGGAFGELFFGEGSRLTVL.

CDR3 nucleotides: TGTGCCAGCAGAATCCAGGAGGGCGATGGCTACACCTTC. Protein sequence: CASRIQEGDGYTF. V and J are TRBV2 and TRBJ1-2, with unresolved D. The V end was cut by 6 bases, the J end by 6 bases, with 14 bases between. The germline V gene has CDR1 SNHLY and CDR2 FYNNEI. The CDR3 contains 13 residues.

The CDR3 region has the DNA TGCGCCAGCAGCTTGGGATCTACGAACACTGAAGCTTTCTTT. Its translation is CASSLGSTNTEAFF. V is TRBV5-1 and J is TRBJ1-1; D is unclear. This CDR3 contains 14 residues. CDR1 is SGHRS and CDR2 is YFSETQ in the germline V gene. Deletions cut 0 bases from V and 1 base from J, with 7 bases between.

The chain combines TRBV19 with TRBJ2-3, with 7 bases lining up with TRBD1. Germline V gene sequence: CDR1 LNHDA, CDR2 SQIVND (reference sequence). Trimming removed 5 bases from V and 0 bases from J; junction bases left unmatched: 5. The CDR3 consists of 15 residues. The CDR3 coding sequence is TGTGCCAGTAGTTTAACGACAGGGAGCACAGATACGCAGTATTTT. Translated, it gives CASSLTTGSTDTQYF.

This sequence joins TRBV19 and TRBJ2-1, with D maybe TRBD1 (5 bases). Trimming cost V 8 bases and J 0 bases, with 14 bases left between them. The length of the CDR3 is 15 residues. Germline V gene data show CDR1 as LNHDA and CDR2 as SQIVND (reference sequence). The chain's CDR3 is CASSTGSPSYNEQFF. The CDR3 DNA is TGTGCCAGTTCAACAGGTTCCCCCTCCTACAATGAGCAGTTCTTC.

Points on this clone: The junction differs from germline at one of its ends, possibly a read error. This chain links TRBV30 with TRBJ1-2, with D possibly matching TRBD1 (6 bases). The V gene's germline CDR1 is GTSNPN and CDR2 SVGIG (reference sequence). CDR3 length equals 12 residues. The CDR3 nucleotides read TGTGCCTGGAGTGGGGACACTCCAAGATGTAGCTTC. Translated: CAWSGDTPRCSF.

The chain employs TRBV5-1 and TRBJ1-1, with 8 bases matching TRBD1. In germline, CDR1 is SGHRS, CDR2 YFSETQ. This CDR3 is built from 17 residues. Losses at the gene ends were 4 bases for V and 0 bases for J; bases not matched to a gene: 11. The CDR3 DNA follows: TGCGCCAGCAGCCCATTGGGGACAGGTCCCTTGAACACTGAAGCTTTCTTT. Encoded protein: CASSPLGTGPLNTEAFF.

The gene calls are TRBV2 and TRBJ2-7; D uncertain. Germline CDR1 and CDR2: SNHLY and FYNNEI. This CDR3 is 10 amino acids long. V lost 4 bases and J lost 4, with 2 bases in between. The DNA of the CDR3 is TGTGCCAGCAGTGCATACGAGCAGTACTTC. Residues: CASSAYEQYF.

This clone was picked up one time. This rearrangement joins TRBV4-1 to TRBJ2-7, with D hard to call. The germline V gene encodes CDR1 MGHRA and CDR2 YSYEKL. V was shortened by 2 bases and J by 2 bases, with 7 bases between the two germline ends. The CDR3 covers 13 residues. The CDR3 here is CASSQPRAYEQYF. The DNA of the CDR3 is TGCGCCAGCAGCCAACCTAGAGCCTACGAGCAGTACTTC.

The chain joins TRBV7-2 to TRBJ2-2; D is possibly TRBD2 (5 bases). CDR3 length equals 14 residues. Germline V gives CDR1 SGHTA, CDR2 FQGNSA. With 6 bases removed from V and 6 bases from J, the gap between germline ends came to 14 bases. The CDR3 reads CASSFTSPSGELFF. As DNA, the CDR3 is TGTGCCAGCAGTTTCACTAGTCCCTCCGGGGAGCTGTTTTTT.

The rearrangement joins TRBV6-2 or TRBV6-3 to TRBJ2-3; D possibly corresponds to TRBD1 (6 bases). The CDR3 runs 12 residues. The V end lost 5 bases, the J end lost 9 bases, and 12 bases lay between the germline ends. Per germline, CDR1 MNHEY and CDR2 SVGEGT. The DNA for the CDR3 is TGTGCCAGCAGTCACAGGGAATCGACGCAGTATTTT. Its protein is CASSHRESTQYF.

The chain employs TRBV10-3 and TRBJ2-5; D unclear. Per germline, CDR1 ENHRY and CDR2 SYGVKD. The length of the CDR3 is 13 residues. V lost 6 bases and J lost 1, with 9 bases in between. CDR3 region: CAISADFQETQYF. The DNA of the CDR3 is TGTGCCATCAGCGCGGATTTCCAAGAGACCCAGTACTTC.